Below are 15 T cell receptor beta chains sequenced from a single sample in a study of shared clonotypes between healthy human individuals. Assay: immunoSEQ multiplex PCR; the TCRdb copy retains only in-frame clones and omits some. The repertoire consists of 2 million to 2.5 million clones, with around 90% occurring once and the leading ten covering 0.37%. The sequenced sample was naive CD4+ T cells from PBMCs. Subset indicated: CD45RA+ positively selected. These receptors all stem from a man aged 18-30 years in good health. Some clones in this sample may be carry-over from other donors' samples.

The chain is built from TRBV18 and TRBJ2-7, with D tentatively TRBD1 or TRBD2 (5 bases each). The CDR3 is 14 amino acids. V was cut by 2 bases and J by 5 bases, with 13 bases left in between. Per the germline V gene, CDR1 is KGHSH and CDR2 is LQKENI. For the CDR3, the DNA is TGTGCCAGCTCACCAGGGACGGGCCGAAACGAGCAGTACTTC. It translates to CASSPGTGRNEQYF.

DNA of the CDR3: TGCGCCAGCAGCTCCCAGACTAGCGGCACCGGGGAGCTGTTTTTT. Amino acid sequence: CASSSQTSGTGELFF. The J gene is TRBJ2-2, the V gene TRBV5-1; TRBD2 agrees at 9 bases. Germline CDR1 is SGHRS and CDR2 is YFSETQ. This CDR3 is 15 amino acids long. Germline trimming cut 3 bases from V and 4 bases from J; bases unmatched to any gene: 4.

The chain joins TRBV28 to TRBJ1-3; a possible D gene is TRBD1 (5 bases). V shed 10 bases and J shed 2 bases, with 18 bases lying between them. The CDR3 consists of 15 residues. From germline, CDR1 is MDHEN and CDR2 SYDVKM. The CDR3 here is CATLFGGKAGNTIYF. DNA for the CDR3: TGTGCCACCTTATTCGGGGGAAAGGCTGGAAACACCATATATTTT.

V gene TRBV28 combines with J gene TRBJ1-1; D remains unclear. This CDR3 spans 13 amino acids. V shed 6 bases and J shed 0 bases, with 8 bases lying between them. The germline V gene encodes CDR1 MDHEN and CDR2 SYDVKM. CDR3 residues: CASRLKLNTEAFF. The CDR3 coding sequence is TGTGCCAGCAGGCTTAAACTGAACACTGAAGCTTTCTTT.

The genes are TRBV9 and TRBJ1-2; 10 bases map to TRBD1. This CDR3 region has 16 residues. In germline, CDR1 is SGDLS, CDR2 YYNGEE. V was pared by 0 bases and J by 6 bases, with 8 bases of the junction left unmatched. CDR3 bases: TGTGCCAGCAGCGTAGGGACAGGGGGTTACCAAGATGGCTACACCTTC. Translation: CASSVGTGGYQDGYTF.

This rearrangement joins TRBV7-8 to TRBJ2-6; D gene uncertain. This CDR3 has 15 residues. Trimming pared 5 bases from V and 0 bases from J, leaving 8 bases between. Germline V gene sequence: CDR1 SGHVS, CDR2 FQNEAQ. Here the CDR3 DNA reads TGTGCCAGCAGCCCTAGGTTCTCTGGGGCCAACGTCCTGACTTTC. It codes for CASSPRFSGANVLTF.

The CDR3 DNA reads as TGTGCCAGCAGCTTTAGCGGGACTAGCGGGATACCGTTCTTC. Amino acids: CASSFSGTSGIPFF. V gene TRBV27 combines with J gene TRBJ2-1; TRBD2 aligns across 13 bases. In germline, CDR1 is MNHEY, CDR2 SMNVEV (reference sequence). J was trimmed by 15 bases and V by 6 bases; bases with no gene match: 11. This CDR3 comprises 14 residues.

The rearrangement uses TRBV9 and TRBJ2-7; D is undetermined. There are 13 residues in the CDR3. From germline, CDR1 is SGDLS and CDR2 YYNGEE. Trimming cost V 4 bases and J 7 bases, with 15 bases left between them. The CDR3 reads CASSPQDGLEQYF. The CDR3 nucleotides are TGTGCCAGCAGCCCCCAGGACGGCCTTGAGCAGTACTTC.

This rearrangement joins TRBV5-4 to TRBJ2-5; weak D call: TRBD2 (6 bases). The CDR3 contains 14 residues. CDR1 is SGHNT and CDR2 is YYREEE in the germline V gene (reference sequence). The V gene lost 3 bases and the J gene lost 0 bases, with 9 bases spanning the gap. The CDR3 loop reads CASSYGTYQETQYF. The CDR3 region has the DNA TGTGCCAGCAGCTACGGGACTTACCAAGAGACCCAGTACTTC. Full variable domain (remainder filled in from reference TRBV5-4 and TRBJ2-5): ETGVTQSPTHLIKTRGQQVTLRCSSQSGHNTVSWYQQALGQGPQFIFQYYREEENGRGNFPPRFSGLQFPNYSSELNVNALELDDSALYLCASSYGTYQETQYFGPGTRLLVL.

The CDR3 spells CASLAGNEQYF. CDR3 sequence (DNA): TGTGCCAGCCTGGCCGGGAACGAGCAGTACTTC. The rearrangement uses TRBV2 and TRBJ2-7; TRBD2 is a possible D gene (5 bases). The CDR3 covers 11 residues. Germline V gene data show CDR1 as SNHLY and CDR2 as FYNNEI. Trimming pared 8 bases from V and 5 bases from J, leaving 10 bases between.

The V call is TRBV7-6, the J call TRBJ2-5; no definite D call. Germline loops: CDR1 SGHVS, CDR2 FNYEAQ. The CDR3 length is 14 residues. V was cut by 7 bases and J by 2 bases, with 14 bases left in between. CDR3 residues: CASTAMALQETQYF. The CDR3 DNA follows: TGTGCCAGCACCGCTATGGCGCTTCAAGAGACCCAGTACTTC.

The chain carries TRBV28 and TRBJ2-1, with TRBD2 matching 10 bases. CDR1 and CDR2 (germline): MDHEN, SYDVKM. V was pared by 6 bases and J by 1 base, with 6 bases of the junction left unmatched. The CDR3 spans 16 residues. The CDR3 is CASRYNSGRSYNEQFF. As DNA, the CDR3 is TGTGCCAGCAGGTATAATAGCGGGAGGTCCTACAATGAGCAGTTCTTC.

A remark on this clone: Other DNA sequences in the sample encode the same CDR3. The CDR3 region is CASSLGGSGTDTQYF. For the CDR3, the DNA is TGTGCCAGCAGCTTGGGCGGGAGTGGCACAGATACGCAGTATTTT. The J gene is TRBJ2-3, the V gene TRBV5-4; 7 nucleotides agree with TRBD2. Per the germline V gene, CDR1 is SGHNT and CDR2 is YYREEE (reference sequence). CDR3 size: 15 residues. V was clipped by 0 bases and J by 1 base; unmatched bases: 2.

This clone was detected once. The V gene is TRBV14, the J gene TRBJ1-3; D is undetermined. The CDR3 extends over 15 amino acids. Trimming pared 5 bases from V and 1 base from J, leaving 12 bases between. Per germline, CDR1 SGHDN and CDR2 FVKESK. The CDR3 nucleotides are TGTGCCAGCAGCTCTCTGGAGAGATCTGGAAACACCATATATTTT. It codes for CASSSLERSGNTIYF.

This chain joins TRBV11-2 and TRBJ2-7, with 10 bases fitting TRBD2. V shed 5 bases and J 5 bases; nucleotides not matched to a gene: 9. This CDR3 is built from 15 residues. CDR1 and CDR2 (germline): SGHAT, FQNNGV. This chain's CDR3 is CASSLTAGGPNEQYF. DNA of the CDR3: TGTGCCAGCAGCCTGACAGCGGGAGGGCCGAACGAGCAGTACTTC. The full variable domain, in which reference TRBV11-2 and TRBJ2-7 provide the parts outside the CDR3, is EAGVAQSPRYKIIEKRQSVAFWCNPISGHATLYWYQQILGQGPKLLIQFQNNGVVDDSQLPKDRFSAERLKGVDSTLKIQPAKLEDSAVYLCASSLTAGGPNEQYFGPGTRLTVT.